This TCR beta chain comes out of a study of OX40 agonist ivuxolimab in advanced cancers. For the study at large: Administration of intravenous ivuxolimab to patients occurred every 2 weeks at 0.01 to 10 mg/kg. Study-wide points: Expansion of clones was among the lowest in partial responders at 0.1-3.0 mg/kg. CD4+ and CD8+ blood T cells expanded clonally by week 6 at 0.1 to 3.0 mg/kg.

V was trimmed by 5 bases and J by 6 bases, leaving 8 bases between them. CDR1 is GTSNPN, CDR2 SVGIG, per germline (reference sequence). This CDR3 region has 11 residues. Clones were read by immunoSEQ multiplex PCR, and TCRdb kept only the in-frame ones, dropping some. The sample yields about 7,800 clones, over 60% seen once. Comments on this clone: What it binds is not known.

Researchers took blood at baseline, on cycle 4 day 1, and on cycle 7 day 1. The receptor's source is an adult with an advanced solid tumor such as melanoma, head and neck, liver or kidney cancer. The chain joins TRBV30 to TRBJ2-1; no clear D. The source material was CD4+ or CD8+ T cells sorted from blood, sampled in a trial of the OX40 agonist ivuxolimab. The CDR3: CAWAFSNEQFF. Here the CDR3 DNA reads TGTGCCTGGGCATTCAGCAATGAGCAGTTCTTC.